A selection of T cell receptor beta chains follows, all from one sample in a study of identical twins. TCRdb passed the 5' RACE reads through MiXCR, listing each CDR3 protein once. The table includes around 100,000 distinct CDR3 sequences, less than 6.5% detected once. Sequencing was carried out using memory T cells sorted from blood. These receptors were obtained from a woman aged 50 to 65 in good health. The CDR3 runs from the conserved cysteine through the conserved F or W. The D gene is left open where the match is weak. The size of a clone is reported for some rows only, either as once, few or many, or as a class for expanded clones.

12,many,TRBV3-1,-,TRBJ2-1,CASSQGHWVQFF,TGTGCCAGCAGCCAGGGACATTGGGTGCAGTTCTTC
14,few,TRBV7-3,-,TRBJ2-7,CASSSGPPHVEQYF,TGTGCCAGCAGCTCGGGACCCCCTCATGTAGAGCAGTACTTC
13,-,TRBV3-1,-,TRBJ2-7,CASSQGGGHEQYF,TGTGCCAGCAGCCAAGGGGGGGGGCACGAGCAGTACTTC
16,many,TRBV3-1,TRBD1,TRBJ2-3,CASSQSDRGGSDTQYF,TGTGCCAGCAGCCAATCTGACAGGGGAGGATCAGATACGCAGTATTTT
14,-,TRBV5-5,-,TRBJ1-1,CASSPRTVNTEAFF,TGTGCCAGCAGCCCAAGGACAGTTAACACTGAAGCTTTCTTT
15,many,TRBV7-6,-,TRBJ2-1,CASRPDPYSYNEQFF,TGTGCCAGCAGACCCGACCCTTACTCCTACAATGAGCAGTTCTTC
16,-,TRBV18,-,TRBJ2-2,CASSQRAARATGELFF,TGTGCCAGCTCCCAGAGGGCAGCTCGAGCCACCGGGGAGCTTTTTTTT
14,-,TRBV12-3/TRBV12-4,TRBD1,TRBJ1-3,CASTRGGSGNTIYF,TGTGCCAGCACCAGGGGGGGTTCTGGAAACACCATATATTTT
14,many,TRBV4-2,-,TRBJ2-5,CASSAFAGQETQYF,TGTGCCAGCTCCGCCTTTGCGGGACAAGAGACCCAGTACTTC
12,many,TRBV12-3/TRBV12-4,-,TRBJ2-1,CASRYITGEQFF,TGTGCCAGCAGGTACATCACGGGGGAGCAGTTCTTC
13,many,TRBV20-1,-,TRBJ1-1,CSAQEGLNTEAFF,TGCAGTGCCCAAGAGGGTCTAAACACTGAAGCTTTCTTT
16,many,TRBV25-1,-,TRBJ2-1,CASSTRIGGRRNEQFF,TGTGCCAGCAGCACCAGGATCGGGGGCAGGCGCAATGAGCAGTTCTTC
13,many,TRBV6-5,-,TRBJ1-2,CASSYSMQYGYTF,TGTGCCAGCAGTTACTCGATGCAGTATGGCTACACCTTC
13,-,TRBV6-1,-,TRBJ1-5,CASRTVVNQPQHF,TGTGCCAGCAGGACGGTCGTCAATCAGCCCCAGCATTTT
16,many,TRBV12-3/TRBV12-4,TRBD1,TRBJ2-3,CASSFPSGGVTDTQYF,TGTGCCAGCAGTTTTCCCTCAGGGGGCGTAACAGATACGCAGTATTTT
11,many,TRBV20-1,-,TRBJ2-1,CSARLLHEQFF,TGCAGTGCTAGATTACTTCATGAGCAGTTCTTC
16,few,TRBV12-3/TRBV12-4,-,TRBJ2-6,CASSLGRAFGANVLTF,TGTGCCAGCAGTTTAGGAAGGGCGTTCGGGGCCAACGTCCTGACTTTC
14,many,TRBV18,-,TRBJ1-1,CASAPGADNTEAFF,TGTGCCAGCGCCCCGGGCGCGGACAACACTGAAGCTTTCTTT
16,many,TRBV5-6,-,TRBJ1-4,CASSLTQRATNEKLFF,TGTGCCAGCAGCTTAACTCAAAGAGCAACTAATGAAAAACTGTTTTTT
14,many,TRBV11-2,TRBD1,TRBJ1-1,CASSLDRGGTEAFF,TGTGCCAGCAGCTTGGACAGGGGAGGCACTGAAGCTTTCTTT
15,few,TRBV7-8,-,TRBJ2-5,CASSLVGTSQETQYF,TGTGCCAGCAGCTTAGTGGGCACCTCCCAAGAGACCCAGTACTTC
13,many,TRBV20-1,-,TRBJ2-5,CSAGSRQEETQYF,TGCAGTGCTGGGTCCAGACAAGAGGAGACCCAGTACTTC
16,few,TRBV5-6,TRBD2,TRBJ2-5,CASSYLQSGRLETQYF,TGTGCCAGCAGCTATCTCCAAAGCGGGAGGCTTGAGACCCAGTACTTC
14,many,TRBV29-1,-,TRBJ2-3,CSVEPSTVSDTQYF,TGCAGCGTTGAACCCTCGACGGTATCAGATACGCAGTATTTT
13,few,TRBV12-3/TRBV12-4,-,TRBJ1-2,CASSFSRAGGYTF,TGTGCCAGCAGTTTCTCTCGGGCCGGTGGCTACACCTTC
12,many,TRBV12-3/TRBV12-4,-,TRBJ1-1,CASSFSGIEAFF,TGTGCCAGCAGTTTTTCAGGTATTGAAGCTTTCTTT
13,many,TRBV7-2,-,TRBJ2-7,CASSLVLHYEQYF,TGTGCCAGCAGCTTAGTGTTGCATTACGAGCAGTACTTC
15,many,TRBV12-3/TRBV12-4,TRBD2,TRBJ2-3,CASRGLAGGRDTQYF,TGTGCCAGCAGGGGGTTAGCGGGAGGGAGGGATACGCAGTATTTT
13,few,TRBV7-3,TRBD1,TRBJ1-6,CASSRQGNSPLHF,TGTGCCAGCAGCCGACAGGGTAATTCACCCCTCCACTTT
17,-,TRBV6-5,-,TRBJ1-6,CASSYGGHSSYNSPLHF,TGTGCCAGCAGTTACGGCGGACATAGCTCCTATAATTCACCCCTCCACTTT
18,many,TRBV24-1,TRBD2,TRBJ2-5,CATSDFGGLAGVPETQYF,TGTGCCACCAGTGATTTTGGAGGACTAGCGGGAGTACCGGAGACCCAGTACTTC
16,many,TRBV5-1,-,TRBJ1-3,CASSPRWGLSGNTIYF,TGCGCCAGCAGCCCTAGGTGGGGGCTCTCTGGAAACACCATATATTTT
14,-,TRBV7-9,-,TRBJ1-1,CASSLVVRNPEAFF,TGTGCCAGCAGCTTAGTGGTCCGGAACCCTGAAGCTTTCTTT
17,many,TRBV4-1,-,TRBJ2-2,CASSQVDMGFLTGELFF,TGCGCCAGCAGCCAAGTGGACATGGGTTTTCTCACCGGGGAGCTGTTTTTT
15,-,TRBV5-1,-,TRBJ1-1,CASSTGRPMNTEAFF,TGCGCCAGCAGTACAGGACGCCCCATGAACACTGAAGCTTTCTTT
13,few,TRBV28,-,TRBJ1-5,CASIEGPGQPQHF,TGTGCCAGCATAGAAGGGCCAGGGCAGCCCCAGCATTTT
15,many,TRBV4-1,TRBD2,TRBJ2-1,CASSLGLAAGNEQFF,TGCGCCAGCAGCCTAGGACTAGCTGCGGGGAATGAGCAGTTCTTC
14,many,TRBV12-3/TRBV12-4,-,TRBJ2-3,CASSYLERTDTQYF,TGTGCCAGCAGTTATCTAGAACGCACAGATACGCAGTATTTT
14,many,TRBV10-3,-,TRBJ2-1,CAISEGSEGNEQFF,TGTGCCATAAGTGAGGGGAGCGAGGGCAATGAGCAGTTCTTC
14,many,TRBV5-1,TRBD2,TRBJ2-1,CASSLMTSGSEQFF,TGCGCCAGCAGCTTGATGACTAGCGGGAGCGAGCAGTTCTTC
16,many,TRBV6-5,TRBD1,TRBJ2-5,CASSYSRTGGGETQYF,TGTGCCAGCAGTTACTCCAGGACAGGGGGCGGAGAGACCCAGTACTTC
13,many,TRBV24-1,-,TRBJ2-1,CATSQLGRNEQFF,TGTGCCACCAGCCAACTTGGGAGGAATGAGCAGTTCTTC
13,many,TRBV11-3,-,TRBJ1-5,CASSFGPNQPQHF,TGTGCCAGCAGCTTCGGGCCCAATCAGCCCCAGCATTTT
15,few,TRBV18,TRBD1,TRBJ2-7,CASSPETGGAYEQYF,TGTGCCAGCTCACCCGAGACAGGGGGCGCGTACGAGCAGTACTTC
14,many,TRBV4-1,-,TRBJ2-2,CASSQDWGTGELFF,TGCGCCAGCAGCCAAGATTGGGGCACCGGGGAGCTGTTTTTT
15,few,TRBV10-3,-,TRBJ1-3,CATRDSEGAGNTIYF,TGTGCCACCCGAGATTCGGAAGGGGCTGGAAACACCATATATTTT
14,many,TRBV12-3/TRBV12-4,TRBD2,TRBJ2-1,CASSPTSSYNEQFF,TGTGCCAGCAGTCCGACTAGCAGCTACAATGAGCAGTTCTTC
11,many,TRBV2,-,TRBJ2-7,CASKRGNEQYF,TGTGCCAGCAAACGAGGGAACGAGCAGTACTTC
14,-,TRBV19,TRBD1,TRBJ2-4,CASSKGQGGDIQYF,TGTGCCAGTAGTAAGGGACAGGGGGGGGACATTCAGTACTTC
17,many,TRBV4-1,-,TRBJ2-3,CASSRIRGRQGTDTQYF,TGCGCCAGCAGCCGGATACGGGGACGGCAGGGCACAGATACGCAGTATTTT
16,-,TRBV4-1,-,TRBJ2-5,CASSQDGDIRKETQYF,TGCGCCAGCAGCCAAGATGGGGACATTCGCAAAGAGACCCAGTACTTC
13,few,TRBV7-8,-,TRBJ2-7,CASSSGLFYEQYF,TGTGCCAGCAGCTCGGGACTCTTCTACGAGCAGTACTTC
16,many,TRBV5-1,-,TRBJ1-1,CASSTDTTGMNTEAFF,TGCGCCAGCAGCACGGATACTACAGGGATGAACACTGAAGCTTTCTTT
13,many,TRBV9,-,TRBJ1-6,CASSVDNNSPLHF,TGTGCCAGCAGCGTAGACAATAATTCACCCCTCCACTTT
13,many,TRBV3-1,TRBD1,TRBJ1-1,CASSWTGFTEAFF,TGTGCCAGCAGTTGGACAGGGTTCACTGAAGCTTTCTTT
13,-,TRBV20-1,TRBD1,TRBJ2-1,CSARGTGRNEQFF,TGCAGTGCTAGAGGGACAGGGCGGAATGAGCAGTTCTTC